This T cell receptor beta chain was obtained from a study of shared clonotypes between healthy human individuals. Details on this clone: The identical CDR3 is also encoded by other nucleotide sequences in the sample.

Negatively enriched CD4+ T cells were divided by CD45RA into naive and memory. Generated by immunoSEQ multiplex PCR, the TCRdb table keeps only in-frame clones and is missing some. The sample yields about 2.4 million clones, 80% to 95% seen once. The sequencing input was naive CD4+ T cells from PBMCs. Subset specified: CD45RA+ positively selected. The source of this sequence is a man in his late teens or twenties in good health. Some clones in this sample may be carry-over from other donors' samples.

This CDR3 reads CASSSPRQGNTEAFF. The CDR3 region has the DNA TGTGCCAGCAGCTCTCCGCGACAGGGGAACACTGAAGCTTTCTTT. V gene TRBV7-8 combines with J gene TRBJ1-1, with 7 bases aligning to TRBD1. This CDR3 has 15 residues. Germline trimming cut 4 bases from V and 1 base from J; bases unmatched to any gene: 6. Germline loops: CDR1 SGHVS, CDR2 FQNEAQ.